This T cell receptor beta chain was identified in a study of blood T cell repertoires in COVID-19. About the research overall: Acute-phase and convalescent COVID-19 samples originated in the United States, Italy and Spain. Nucleic acid was either cDNA or gDNA, and it came from T cells, B-cell-depleted T cells, or PBMCs.

Regarding this clone: This specimen includes other DNA sequences encoding the same CDR3.

In the source study's methods: Nucleated cell counts were estimated from reference gene primer amplification. Measured with immunoSEQ multiplex PCR; TCRdb has only the in-frame clones, and not every one. V and J calls and clone size are as listed in that table; D and trimming were resolved from the DNA. The sample consists of under 350,000 clones, approximately 90% of them appearing once. The CDR3 covers 12 residues. V lost 4 bases, J lost 3 bases, and 0 bases stayed unmatched. Germline-derived CDR1 and CDR2 are SNHLY and FYNNEI. Sequenced input: peripheral blood. The chain joins TRBV2 to TRBJ2-7; TRBD1 matches at 7 bases. The source is a man aged 35-49 years with acute or convalescent COVID-19. The CDR3 sequence is CASSGQGYEQYF. CDR3 coding DNA: TGTGCCAGCAGTGGACAGGGCTACGAGCAGTACTTC. Using reference TRBV2 and TRBJ2-7 for the parts outside the CDR3, the full variable domain is EPEVTQTPSHQVTQMGQEVILRCVPISNHLYFYWYRQILGQKVEFLVSFYNNEISEKSEIFDDQFSVERPDGSNFTLKIRSTKLEDSAMYFCASSGQGYEQYFGPGTRLTVT.